This TCR beta chain was profiled in a study of blood T cell repertoires in COVID-19. Across the study: PBMCs, B-cell-depleted T cells, or T cells were the source of the cDNA or gDNA that made up the material.

Profiling relied on immunoSEQ multiplex PCR, and the TCRdb table lists in-frame clones only, not all of them. The sample lists just under 150,000 clones, approximately 89% occurring once. The CDR3 length is 14 residues. Germline assignment: CDR1 SGHTA and CDR2 FQGTGA. V gave up 5 bases and J gave up 5 bases, with 14 bases separating them. Sequenced: peripheral blood. This chain links TRBV7-3 with TRBJ2-3, with D perhaps TRBD1 (5 bases). The origin of this receptor is a human donor in a cohort sampled during active COVID-19. The CDR3 DNA reads TGTGCCAGCAGCGTTCAGGGATTCCTAGATACGCAGTATTTT. Its translation: CASSVQGFLDTQYF.